These T cell receptor beta chains were read from a single sample in a study of cytomegalovirus exposure and HLA in healthy donors. TCRdb's table, derived via immunoSEQ multiplex PCR, lists solely in-frame clones and lacks some. The sample carries some 170,000 clones, roughly 82% recorded once. Material: PBMCs. The receptors derive from a woman between 50 and 59 years old in good health and CMV-seropositive. Each CDR3 is given with its conserved first and last residue. The D gene is left open where the match is weak. Where a row states a size, it is once, few, many or the class of an expanded clone; other rows omit it.

>-|TRBJ1-2|TRBV2|-
CASTGGGYGYTF
TGTGCCAGCACTGGGGGAGGCTATGGCTACACCTTC
>TRBD2|TRBJ2-2|TRBV10-2|-
CASHDRGRGGELFF
TGCGCCAGCCATGACCGAGGGCGGGGGGGGGAGCTGTTTTTT
>-|TRBJ1-1|TRBV5-5|-
CASSLYSLNTEAFF
TGTGCCAGCAGCTTGTACAGTCTGAACACTGAAGCTTTCTTT
>-|TRBJ1-1|TRBV29-1|few
CSGRGIGRTEAFF
TGCAGCGGGAGAGGGATCGGGAGGACTGAAGCTTTCTTT
>-|TRBJ1-2|TRBV9|-
CASSPTDSTGVGGYTF
TGTGCCAGCAGCCCAACGGACAGCACCGGGGTGGGTGGCTACACCTTC
>TRBD1|TRBJ1-4|TRBV5-4|-
CASSKGQGGTNEKLFF
TGTGCCAGCAGCAAGGGACAGGGAGGAACTAATGAAAAACTGTTTTTT
>TRBD2|TRBJ2-3|TRBV5-1|-
CASSLRTSGITDTQYF
TGCGCCAGCAGCTTGCGGACTAGCGGTATCACAGATACGCAGTATTTT
>TRBD2|TRBJ2-3|TRBV4-1|-
CASSQGVSGGVTDTQYF
TGCGCCAGCAGCCAAGGGGTGAGCGGGGGGGTCACAGATACGCAGTATTTT
>-|TRBJ2-7|TRBV29-1|-
CSVEDYGTSPYEQYF
TGCAGCGTTGAAGATTATGGGACTTCCCCCTACGAGCAGTACTTC
>-|TRBJ2-3|TRBV4-2|once
CASSQVLSTDTQYF
TGTGCCAGCAGCCAAGTCCTAAGCACAGATACGCAGTATTTT
>-|TRBJ2-7|TRBV5-1|few
CASAYQDTYEQYF
TGCGCCAGCGCCTACCAGGACACCTACGAGCAGTACTTC
>-|TRBJ2-1|TRBV7-2|once
CASSLNQGGDEQFF
TGTGCCAGCAGCCTTAATCAGGGGGGCGATGAGCAGTTCTTC
>-|TRBJ1-1|TRBV7-8|once
CASSLTDTEAFF
TGTGCCAGCAGCCTAACAGACACTGAAGCTTTCTTT
>TRBD1|TRBJ1-2|TRBV29-1|-
CSVDDREVLDYTF
TGCAGCGTGGACGACAGGGAGGTCCTAGACTACACCTTC
>-|TRBJ2-6|TRBV9|-
CASSARLSRSGANVLTF
TGTGCCAGCAGCGCCCGACTTTCCCGCTCTGGGGCCAACGTCCTGACTTTC
>-|TRBJ2-2|TRBV11-3|-
CASSLDGRQGGTGELFF
TGTGCCAGCAGCTTAGATGGTCGGCAGGGGGGAACCGGGGAGCTGTTTTTT
>TRBD1|TRBJ1-4|TRBV5-1|few
CASSGGQLRVFATNEKLFF
TGCGCCAGCAGCGGGGGACAGCTGAGGGTCTTTGCAACTAATGAAAAACTGTTTTTT
>TRBD2|TRBJ2-7|TRBV29-1|-
CSVGTLAGGSYEQYF
TGCAGCGTTGGAACCCTAGCGGGGGGCTCCTACGAGCAGTACTTC
>TRBD1|TRBJ2-3|TRBV11-2|-
CASSLVAGGINLRGTQYF
TGTGCCAGCAGCTTAGTAGCAGGGGGCATCAACCTCCGGGGTACGCAGTATTTT
>-|TRBJ1-4|TRBV5-4|-
CASSKDPGSTNEKLFF
TGTGCCAGCAGCAAGGATCCGGGGTCAACTAATGAAAAACTGTTTTTT
>TRBD2|TRBJ2-3|TRBV5-5|-
CASSLRPLSGGRTDTQYF
TGTGCCAGCAGCTTGCGCCCCCTTAGCGGGGGCCGCACAGATACGCAGTATTTT
>-|TRBJ2-2|TRBV14|-
CASSPRGSNTGELFF
TGTGCCAGCAGCCCGAGGGGGTCGAACACCGGGGAGCTGTTTTTT
>TRBD1|TRBJ2-7|TRBV10-3|-
CAISSRTGGDEQYF
TGTGCCATCAGTTCCCGGACAGGGGGCGATGAGCAGTACTTC
>TRBD2|TRBJ2-1|TRBV5-1|-
CASSLTSGGAEEQFF
TGCGCCAGCAGCCTGACTAGCGGGGGGGCCGAAGAGCAGTTCTTC
>-|TRBJ1-2|TRBV9|few
CASSVGGGYGYTF
TGTGCCAGCAGCGTAGGGGGGGGCTATGGCTACACCTTC
>TRBD1|TRBJ2-1|TRBV9|-
CASSGHFGTGYDEQFF
TGTGCCAGCAGCGGCCATTTCGGGACAGGGTACGATGAGCAGTTCTTC
>-|TRBJ1-2|TRBV4-1|-
CASSQATGYGYTF
TGCGCCAGCAGCCAAGCTACAGGCTATGGCTACACCTTC
>-|TRBJ2-5|TRBV28|-
CASSLGWTQYF
TGTGCCAGCAGTTTAGGCTGGACCCAGTACTTC
>-|TRBJ1-1|TRBV6-6|-
CASSYLGGLGEAFF
TGTGCCAGCAGTTACCTGGGAGGGTTGGGTGAAGCTTTCTTT